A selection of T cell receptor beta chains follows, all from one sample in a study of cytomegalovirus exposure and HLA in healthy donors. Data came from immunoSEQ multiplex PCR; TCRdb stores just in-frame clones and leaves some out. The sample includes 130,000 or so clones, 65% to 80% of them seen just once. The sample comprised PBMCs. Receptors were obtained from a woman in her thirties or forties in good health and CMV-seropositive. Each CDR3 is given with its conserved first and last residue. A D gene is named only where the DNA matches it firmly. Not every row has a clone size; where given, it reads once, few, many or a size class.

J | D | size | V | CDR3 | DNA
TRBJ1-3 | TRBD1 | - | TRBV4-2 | CASSQGQGWALSGNTIYF | TGTGCCAGCAGCCAAGGACAGGGCTGGGCCCTCTCTGGAAACACCATATATTTT
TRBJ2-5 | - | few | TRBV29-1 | CSVGQVIQETQYF | TGCAGCGTTGGACAGGTGATCCAAGAGACCCAGTACTTC
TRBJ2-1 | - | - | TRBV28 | CASSLAGPEAHNEQFF | TGTGCCAGCAGTTTGGCTGGGCCGGAGGCCCACAATGAGCAGTTCTTC
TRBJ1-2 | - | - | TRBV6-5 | CASSYLTGRLGYTF | TGTGCCAGCAGTTACCTGACAGGCCGCTTGGGCTACACCTTC
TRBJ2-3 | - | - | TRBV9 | CASSVRTGTQYF | TGTGCCAGCAGCGTAAGAACGGGAACGCAGTATTTT
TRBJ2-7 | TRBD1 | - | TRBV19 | CASSLRIPLGTDSYEQYF | TGTGCCAGTAGTCTTCGAATTCCTCTCGGGACAGACTCCTACGAGCAGTACTTC
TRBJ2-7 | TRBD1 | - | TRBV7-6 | CASSPKTGATYEQYF | TGTGCCAGCAGCCCCAAGACAGGGGCTACTTACGAGCAGTACTTC
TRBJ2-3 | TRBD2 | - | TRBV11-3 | CASQIAGGQHTDTQYF | TGTGCCAGCCAGATAGCGGGAGGGCAACACACAGATACGCAGTATTTT
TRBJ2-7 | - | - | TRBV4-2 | CASSPSRIISYEQYF | TGTGCCAGCAGCCCATCCAGGATAATCTCCTACGAGCAGTACTTC
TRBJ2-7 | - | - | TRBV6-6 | CASSSTGGYEQYF | TGTGCCAGCAGTTCAACCGGAGGGTACGAGCAGTACTTC
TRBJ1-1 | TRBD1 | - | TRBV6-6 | CASSQGQLEAFF | TGTGCCAGCAGCCAGGGACAGCTTGAAGCTTTCTTT
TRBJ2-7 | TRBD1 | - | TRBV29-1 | CSVEDRGTGAPYEQYF | TGCAGCGTTGAAGATAGGGGGACAGGGGCGCCCTACGAGCAGTACTTC
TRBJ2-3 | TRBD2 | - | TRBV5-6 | CASSSTGTSRTDTQYF | TGTGCCAGCAGTTCAACGGGGACTAGCCGCACAGATACGCAGTATTTT
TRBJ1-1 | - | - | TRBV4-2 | CASSQDLRTVGEAFF | TGTGCCAGCAGCCAAGACCTAAGGACAGTCGGTGAAGCTTTCTTT
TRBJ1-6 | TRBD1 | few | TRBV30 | CAWKPLGQDGSPLHF | TGTGCCTGGAAACCTTTGGGACAGGACGGATCACCCCTCCACTTT
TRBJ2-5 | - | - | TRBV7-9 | CASSPRIMGRQQETQYF | TGTGCCAGCAGCCCGCGTATCATGGGGCGGCAACAAGAGACCCAGTACTTC
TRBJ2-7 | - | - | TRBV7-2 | CASSLYAEPYEQYF | TGTGCCAGCAGCTTATATGCAGAACCCTACGAGCAGTACTTC
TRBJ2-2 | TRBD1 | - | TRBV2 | CASLPGQYTGELFF | TGTGCCAGCCTCCCGGGACAGTACACCGGGGAGCTGTTTTTT
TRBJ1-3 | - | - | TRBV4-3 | CASSPLGGRGGNTIYF | TGCGCCAGCAGCCCTCTTGGAGGGAGAGGTGGAAACACCATATATTTT